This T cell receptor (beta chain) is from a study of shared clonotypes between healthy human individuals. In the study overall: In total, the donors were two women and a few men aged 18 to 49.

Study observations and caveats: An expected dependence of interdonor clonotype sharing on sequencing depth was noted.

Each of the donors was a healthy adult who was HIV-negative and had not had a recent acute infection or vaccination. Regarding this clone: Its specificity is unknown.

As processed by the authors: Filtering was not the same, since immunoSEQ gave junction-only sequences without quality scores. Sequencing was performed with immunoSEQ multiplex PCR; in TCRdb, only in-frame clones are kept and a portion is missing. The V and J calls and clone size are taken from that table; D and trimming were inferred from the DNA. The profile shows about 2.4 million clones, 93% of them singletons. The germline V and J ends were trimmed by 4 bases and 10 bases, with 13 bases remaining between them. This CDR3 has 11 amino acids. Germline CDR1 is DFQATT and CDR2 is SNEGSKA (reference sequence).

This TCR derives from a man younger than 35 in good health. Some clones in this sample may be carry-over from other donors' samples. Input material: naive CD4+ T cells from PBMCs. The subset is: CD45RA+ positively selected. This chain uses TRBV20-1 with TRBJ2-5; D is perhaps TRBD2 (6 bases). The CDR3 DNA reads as TGCAGTGCTATTGAGGTGGGGGGCCAGTACTTC. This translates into CSAIEVGGQYF.